This T cell receptor (beta chain) was sequenced in a study of T cell changes during pregnancy in multiple sclerosis. Germline CDR1 reads SGDLS; CDR2 reads YYNGEE. This CDR3 has 14 residues. The V segment lost 5 bases and the J segment 5 bases; nucleotides outside the gene matches: 3. The table came from immunoSEQ multiplex PCR; TCRdb's copy has only in-frame clones and leaves some out. The sample holds 65,000 to 95,000 clones, around nine tenths seen once. Sequenced here: peripheral blood, sampled before pregnancy. The sequence was collected from a female donor with multiple sclerosis, enrolled in a pregnancy study. V gene TRBV9 combines with J gene TRBJ2-2; 10 bases fit TRBD1. CDR3 amino acids: CASRRTGGTGELFF. In DNA, the CDR3 is TGTGCCAGCAGACGGACAGGGGGTACCGGGGAGCTGTTTTTT.